This T cell receptor beta chain was recovered during a study of shared clonotypes between healthy human individuals. Study-wide context: Three plates were used per donor for CD4 naive, three for CD4 memory, two for CD8 naive and one for CD8 memory.

Sorted-subset replicate PCR reactions were performed with around 210 ng DNA, corresponding to some 32,000 T cell genomes. Profiling relied on immunoSEQ multiplex PCR, and the TCRdb table lists in-frame clones only, not all of them. The sample carries more than 2 million clones, 85% to 95% recorded once. The naive CD8 subset, CD45RO-negative cells positively selected for CCR7, excluded terminally differentiated effector memory CD45RA+ cells. Between the trimmed V and J ends, which lost 0 bases and 6 bases, there was a span of 11 bases. This CDR3 comprises 14 residues. Looked up from germline, CDR1 is SEHNR and CDR2 is FQNEAQ (reference sequence). Remarks on this clone: Its antigen is undetermined.

Study-wide findings and caveats: For naive CD4 cells, roughly 5% of clonotypes were shared across four donors.

V is TRBV7-9 and J is TRBJ1-2, with D uncertain. The receptor was derived from a man between 18 and 35 years old in good health. The sample was naive CD8+ T cells sorted from blood. The CDR3 sequence: CASSLAMDQNGYTF. The CDR3 DNA reads TGTGCCAGCAGCTTAGCGATGGATCAGAATGGCTACACCTTC.